The rows below give T cell receptor beta chains drawn from one sample of a study of ipilimumab plus nivolumab after autologous stem cell transplantation. Clones were sequenced by immunoSEQ multiplex PCR, and TCRdb holds only the in-frame ones, with some missing. This repertoire shows 20,000 to 25,000 clones, 74% found once; its top ten account for 20% to 30%. Sequencing was performed on PBMCs, taken in a trial of ipilimumab plus nivolumab as post-transplant consolidation. The receptors were sampled from a male donor with diffuse large B-cell lymphoma. Each CDR3 is given with its conserved first and last residue. The D gene is left open where the match is weak. Size is omitted from some rows. Given values are once, few, many or a class for expanded clones.

TRBV7-6	TRBJ2-4	TRBD2	-	TGTGCCAGCAGCCGGGAACTAGCGGGAGTTGCGGCCAAAAACATTCAGTACTTC	CASSRELAGVAAKNIQYF
TRBV11-2	TRBJ1-6	-	-	TGTGCCAGCAGTTATAGGGACGGCTATAATTCACCCCTCCACTTT	CASSYRDGYNSPLHF
TRBV27	TRBJ2-7	TRBD2	few	TGTGCCAGCAGTCCCCAGCGGGATGACTACGAGCAGTACTTC	CASSPQRDDYEQYF
TRBV19	TRBJ1-2	-	-	TGTGCCAGTAGTATCCCTACAGGCCCTAACTATGGCTACACCTTC	CASSIPTGPNYGYTF
TRBV5-1	TRBJ1-1	TRBD1	-	TGCGCCAGCAGCTTGTCCGCGGGACAGGGGAACACTGAAGCTTTCTTT	CASSLSAGQGNTEAFF
TRBV2	TRBJ2-1	TRBD2	few	TGTGCCAGCAGTGGAGTTACGGGACTAGCGGGGCGAAGCTCCTACAATGAGCAGTTCTTC	CASSGVTGLAGRSSYNEQFF
TRBV10-1	TRBJ2-3	-	-	TGCGCCAGCAGTGACTGGGGCGAGGATACGCAGTATTTT	CASSDWGEDTQYF
TRBV29-1	TRBJ1-3	-	-	TGCAGCGTTGAACCGGTTCTCGGAAACACCATATATTTT	CSVEPVLGNTIYF
TRBV7-8	TRBJ2-3	-	-	TGTGCCAGCAGCTTATCGGACTGGCTCACAGATACGCAGTATTTT	CASSLSDWLTDTQYF
TRBV10-3	TRBJ1-1	-	-	TGTGCCACCAGAGACCTAATCCTAGGAAACACTGAAGCTTTCTTT	CATRDLILGNTEAFF
TRBV7-2	TRBJ2-7	TRBD2	-	TGTGCCAGCAGCGACCGAAATCGGGGGAGCGGGAGCGAGCAGTACTTC	CASSDRNRGSGSEQYF
TRBV6-4	TRBJ2-1	TRBD2	-	TGTGCCAGCTCCCCCGGGACTAGTATCAATGAGCAGTTCTTC	CASSPGTSINEQFF
TRBV5-4	TRBJ2-7	-	-	TGTGCCAGCAGCTTGGGCTACGAGCAGTACTTC	CASSLGYEQYF
TRBV2	TRBJ1-3	TRBD1	-	TGTGCCAGCAGGCAGGGGGGGGGATCTGGAAACACCATATATTTT	CASRQGGGSGNTIYF
TRBV7-6	TRBJ2-1	TRBD2	few	TGTGCCGTAAGCCTAGCGGGAGAAGACAATGAGCAGTTCTTC	CAVSLAGEDNEQFF
TRBV6-1	TRBJ2-6	-	-	TGTGCCAGCATATCCCCTGGGGCCAACGTCCTGACTTTC	CASISPGANVLTF
TRBV30	TRBJ2-6	-	-	TGTGCCTGGAGTGTACAGGGGAGGCCTGGGGCCAACGTCCTGACTTTC	CAWSVQGRPGANVLTF
TRBV7-2	TRBJ2-5	-	-	TGTGCCAGCAGCGACCCCGGGACTTCCCTCCAAGAGACCCAGTACTTC	CASSDPGTSLQETQYF
TRBV5-1	TRBJ1-3	-	-	TGCGCCAGCAGCTTGGGGGGCCCGGGTGGAAACACCATATATTTT	CASSLGGPGGNTIYF
TRBV7-9	TRBJ1-2	-	-	TGTGCCAGCAGCTTAGCGCTCGAGGGCTACACCTTC	CASSLALEGYTF
TRBV5-1	TRBJ1-5	-	-	TGCGCCAGCAGCTTGGATCCAGGGAGGTATCAGCCCCAGCATTTT	CASSLDPGRYQPQHF
TRBV6-5	TRBJ2-7	-	few	TGTGCCAGCACACCGGACCGGGGCTTTCCCTACGAGCAGTACTTC	CASTPDRGFPYEQYF
TRBV4-1	TRBJ1-4	-	-	TGCGCCAGCAGCCAAACGGCAGGGCAGGTTGAAAAACTGTTTTTT	CASSQTAGQVEKLFF
TRBV18	TRBJ2-3	-	few	TGTGCCAGCTCACCTCCCTCCAGGGGATCAGATACGCAGTATTTT	CASSPPSRGSDTQYF
TRBV5-4	TRBJ2-5	-	once	TGTGCCAGCAGCTTATCTGGGGGGGGCCGAGAGACCCAGTACTTC	CASSLSGGGRETQYF
TRBV5-1	TRBJ1-2	-	-	TGCGCCAGCAGCTTGGAAGCAGGCTACACCTTC	CASSLEAGYTF
TRBV11-2	TRBJ2-5	-	-	TGTGCCAGCAGCTTGAGTGGAGCAGATCAAGAGACCCAGTACTTC	CASSLSGADQETQYF
TRBV9	TRBJ2-7	TRBD1	-	TGTGCCAGCAGCCCGGGGACAGGGGGCTTGGACGAGCAGTACTTC	CASSPGTGGLDEQYF
TRBV5-4	TRBJ2-3	TRBD1	-	TGTGCCAGCAGGAGGGACAGGGCGAAGACAGATACGCAGTATTTT	CASRRDRAKTDTQYF
TRBV4-1	TRBJ1-2	TRBD1	-	TGCGCCAGCAGCCAAGAACCAGGGACAGGGGGAGAAGGCTACACCTTC	CASSQEPGTGGEGYTF
TRBV27	TRBJ2-7	TRBD2	-	TGTGCCAGCAGCTACAAGCAGGGCGGGGGGAGCTCCTACGAGCAGTACTTC	CASSYKQGGGSSYEQYF
TRBV5-1	TRBJ2-7	-	-	TGCGCCAGCTCAGCTAGTCCGGGGGCCGGAGAGCAGTACTTC	CASSASPGAGEQYF
TRBV18	TRBJ2-1	-	-	TGTGCCAGCACAAACACCCCGGGCCTCAACAATGAGCAGTTCTTC	CASTNTPGLNNEQFF
TRBV28	TRBJ2-3	TRBD2	-	TGTGCCAGCAGTTCTGTAGCGGGGGCCAGCACAGATACGCAGTATTTT	CASSSVAGASTDTQYF
TRBV19	TRBJ2-1	TRBD2	-	TGTGCCAGTAGTAGGGAGGGCGGGAACTTTTACAATGAGCAGTTCTTC	CASSREGGNFYNEQFF
TRBV19	TRBJ2-3	-	once	TGTGCCAGTAGTCCCCCGACTAGTTTGTCAGATACGCAGTATTTT	CASSPPTSLSDTQYF
TRBV5-1	TRBJ2-3	-	-	TGCGCCAGCAGCTTGGAGGCTCCTCGAGATACGCAGTATTTT	CASSLEAPRDTQYF